The rows below give T cell receptor beta chains drawn from one sample of a study of chemoradiotherapy in HPV16-positive cancers. Measured with immunoSEQ multiplex PCR; TCRdb has only the in-frame clones, and not every one. The data contain 20,000 to 25,000 clones, about 90% of them seen just once; the ten biggest clones take up over 4.5%. Sequencing used blood, obtained from a patient who underwent chemoradiotherapy. All receptors derive from a human donor with HPV-associated anogenital cancer. CDR3s leave out the opening cysteine and the closing phenylalanine or tryptophan. The order of the fields is clone size, V gene, J gene, CDR3 protein. Expanded clones are given a class, and other clones once, few, many or no size at all.

few	TRBV2	TRBJ1-1	ASKDREGTEAF
-	TRBV11-2	TRBJ1-4	ASSLGRSGATNEKLF
-	TRBV2	TRBJ2-1	ASIYTAYNEQF
once	TRBV28	TRBJ1-2	ASSLGTDYYGYT
-	TRBV5-1	TRBJ1-1	ASSVDGVNTEAF
-	TRBV12-5	TRBJ2-5	ASGLVKEGRTSGGETQY
-	TRBV5-4	TRBJ2-1	ASSSPGKDNEQF
-	TRBV30	TRBJ1-5	AWRARAPRMRPQH
-	TRBV5-6	TRBJ1-2	ASSRRGKDLYGYT
-	TRBV18	TRBJ1-4	ASSPRDRTEKLF
once	TRBV5-1	TRBJ1-1	ASSLEGGGSQAF
-	TRBV5-1	TRBJ2-5	ASSPNQETQY
-	TRBV6-5	TRBJ2-1	ASSYRYSYNEQF
-	TRBV2	TRBJ2-6	ARKEQGTGANVLT
-	TRBV5-1	TRBJ2-4	ASSPRGLAGEFQY
once	TRBV5-4	TRBJ1-2	ASSFIGSGPHGYT
-	TRBV29-1	TRBJ1-6	SVEDGTNSPLH
once	TRBV6-1	TRBJ1-1	ASSERLIWEYTEAF
-	TRBV11-2	TRBJ2-2	ASKNRGPGTGELF
-	TRBV6-1	TRBJ2-7	ASYGGGEQY
once	TRBV10-3	TRBJ1-1	AISGTMNTEAF
-	TRBV6-1	TRBJ2-6	ASSAVQGGGANVLT
-	TRBV11-3	TRBJ1-1	ASSSYSFGEAF
-	TRBV7-3	TRBJ2-1	ASSSGSFSYNEQF
few	TRBV7-6	TRBJ1-1	ASSLGGATNEAF
-	TRBV2	TRBJ2-1	ASSGGRLYNEQF
few	TRBV11-2	TRBJ1-2	ASSRMIDYGYT
-	TRBV7-8	TRBJ2-2	ASSLSAGQNGELF
-	TRBV5-5	TRBJ2-3	ASSDPGRGGRGDTQY
-	TRBV6-1	TRBJ1-2	ASSDLVEGYT
-	TRBV12-2	TRBJ1-5	ASRLACSGDRGSNQPQH
-	TRBV5-1	TRBJ2-3	ASRRATICTDTQY
-	TRBV6-6	TRBJ1-1	ASTRRDGNEAF
-	TRBV2	TRBJ1-3	ASSGLGRDGISGNTIY
-	TRBV27	TRBJ2-7	ASSLFQMGGGEQY
-	TRBV6-1	TRBJ2-2	ASRTRTGELF
-	TRBV5-1	TRBJ1-1	ASSLAGTGNTEAF
few	TRBV2	TRBJ1-5	ASSYSKGSGQPQH
-	TRBV6-1	TRBJ1-2	ASSGTASALYGYT
-	TRBV6-5	TRBJ2-7	ASSQTSTAIYEQY
-	TRBV10-3	TRBJ1-1	AIRSPGQGAGNTEAF
once	TRBV9	TRBJ2-7	ASSEGLLSSYEQY